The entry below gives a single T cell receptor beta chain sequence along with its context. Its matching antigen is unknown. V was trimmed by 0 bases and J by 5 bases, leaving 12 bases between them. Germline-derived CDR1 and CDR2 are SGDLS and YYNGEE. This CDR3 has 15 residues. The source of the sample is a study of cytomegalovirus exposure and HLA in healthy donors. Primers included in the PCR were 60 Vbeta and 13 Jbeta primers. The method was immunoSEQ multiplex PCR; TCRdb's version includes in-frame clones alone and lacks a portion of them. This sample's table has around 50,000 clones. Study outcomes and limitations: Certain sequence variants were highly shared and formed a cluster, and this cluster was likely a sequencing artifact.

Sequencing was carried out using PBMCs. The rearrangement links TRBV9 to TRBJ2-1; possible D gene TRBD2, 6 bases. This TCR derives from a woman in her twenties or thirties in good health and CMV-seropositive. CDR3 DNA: TGTGCCAGCAGCGTAGACGGGAGTACCGACAATGAGCAGTTCTTC. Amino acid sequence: CASSVDGSTDNEQFF.